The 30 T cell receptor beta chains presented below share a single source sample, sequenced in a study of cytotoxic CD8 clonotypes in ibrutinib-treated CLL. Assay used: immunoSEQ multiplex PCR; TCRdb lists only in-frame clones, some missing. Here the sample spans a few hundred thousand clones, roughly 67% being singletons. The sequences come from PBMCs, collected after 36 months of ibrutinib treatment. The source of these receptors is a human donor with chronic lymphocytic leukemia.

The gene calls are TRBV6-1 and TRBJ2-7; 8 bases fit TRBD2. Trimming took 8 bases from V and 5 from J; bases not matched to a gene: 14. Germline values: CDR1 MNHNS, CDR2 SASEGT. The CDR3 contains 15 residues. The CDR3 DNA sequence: TGTGCCAGCGGTAGGCCCGGACTAGCTCTCCACGAGCAGTACTTC. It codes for CASGRPGLALHEQYF.

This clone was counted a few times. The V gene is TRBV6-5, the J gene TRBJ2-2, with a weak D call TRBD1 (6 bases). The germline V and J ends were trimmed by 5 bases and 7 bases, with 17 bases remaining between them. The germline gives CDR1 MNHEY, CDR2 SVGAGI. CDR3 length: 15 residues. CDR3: CASSQTGRLGGELFF. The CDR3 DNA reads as TGTGCCAGCAGTCAAACAGGGCGGTTAGGCGGGGAGCTGTTTTTT.

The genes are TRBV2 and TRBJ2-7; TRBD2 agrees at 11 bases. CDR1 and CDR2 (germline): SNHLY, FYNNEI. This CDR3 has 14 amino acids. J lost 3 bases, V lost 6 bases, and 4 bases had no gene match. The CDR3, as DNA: TGTGCCAGCAGGACTAGCGGGACGCACTACGAGCAGTACTTC. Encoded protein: CASRTSGTHYEQYF.

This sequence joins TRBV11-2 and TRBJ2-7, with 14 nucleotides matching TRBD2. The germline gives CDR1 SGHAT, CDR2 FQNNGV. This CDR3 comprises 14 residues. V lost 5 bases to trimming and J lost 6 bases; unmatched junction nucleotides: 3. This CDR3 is CASSPGTSGSEQYF. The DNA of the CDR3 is TGTGCCAGCAGCCCTGGGACTAGCGGGAGCGAGCAGTACTTC.

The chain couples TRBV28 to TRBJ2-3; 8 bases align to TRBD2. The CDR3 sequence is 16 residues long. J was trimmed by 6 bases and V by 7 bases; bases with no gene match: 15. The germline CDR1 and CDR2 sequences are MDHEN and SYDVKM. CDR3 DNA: TGTGCCAGCATCAACATCCTAGCGGGTCCGTATGATACGCAGTATTTT. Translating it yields CASINILAGPYDTQYF. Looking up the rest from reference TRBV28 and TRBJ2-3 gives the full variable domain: DVKVTQSSRYLVKRTGEKVFLECVQDMDHENMFWYRQDPGLGLRLIYFSYDVKMKEKGDIPEGYSVSREKKERFSLILESASTNQTSMYLCASINILAGPYDTQYFGPGTRLTVL.

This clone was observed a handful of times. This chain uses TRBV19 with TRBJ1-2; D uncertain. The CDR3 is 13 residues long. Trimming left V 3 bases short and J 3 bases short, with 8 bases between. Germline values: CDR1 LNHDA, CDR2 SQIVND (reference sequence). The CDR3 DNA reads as TGTGCCAGTAGTATTTCGAGGTACTATGGCTACACCTTC. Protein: CASSISRYYGYTF.

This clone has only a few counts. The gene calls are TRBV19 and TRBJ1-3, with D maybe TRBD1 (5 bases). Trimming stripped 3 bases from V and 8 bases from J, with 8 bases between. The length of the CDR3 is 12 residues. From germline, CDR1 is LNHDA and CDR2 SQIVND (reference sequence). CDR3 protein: CASSIVGDTIYF. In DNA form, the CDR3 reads TGTGCCAGTAGTATCGTGGGGGACACCATATATTTT.

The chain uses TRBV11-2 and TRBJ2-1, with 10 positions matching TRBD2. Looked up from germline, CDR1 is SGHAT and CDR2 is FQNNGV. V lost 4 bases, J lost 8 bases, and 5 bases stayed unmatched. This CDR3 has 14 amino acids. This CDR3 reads CASSSRTSGHEQFF. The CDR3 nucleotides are TGTGCCAGCAGCTCAAGGACTAGCGGCCATGAGCAGTTCTTC.

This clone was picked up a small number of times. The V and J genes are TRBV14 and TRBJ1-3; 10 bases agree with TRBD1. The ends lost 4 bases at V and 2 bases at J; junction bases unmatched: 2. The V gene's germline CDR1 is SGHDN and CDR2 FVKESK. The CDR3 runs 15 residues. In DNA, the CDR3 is TGTGCCAGCAGCCGAGACAGGGGGCCTGGAAACACCATATATTTT. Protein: CASSRDRGPGNTIYF.

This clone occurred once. The DNA for the CDR3 is TGCAGCGTTGAGGACAGACTAAACACTGAAGCTTTCTTT. It is translated as CSVEDRLNTEAFF. The rearrangement uses TRBV29-1 and TRBJ1-1, with D tentatively TRBD1 (6 bases). The CDR3 runs to 13 residues. V was trimmed by 3 bases and J by 2 bases, leaving 10 bases between them. Germline values: CDR1 SQVTM, CDR2 ANQGSEA.

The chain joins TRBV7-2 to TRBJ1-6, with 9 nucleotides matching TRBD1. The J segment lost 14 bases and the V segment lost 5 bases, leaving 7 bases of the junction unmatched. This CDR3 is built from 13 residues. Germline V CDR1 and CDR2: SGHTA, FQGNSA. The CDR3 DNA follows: TGTGCCAGCAGCCTGCCCGGGACAGGGTCCCTCCACTTT. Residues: CASSLPGTGSLHF.

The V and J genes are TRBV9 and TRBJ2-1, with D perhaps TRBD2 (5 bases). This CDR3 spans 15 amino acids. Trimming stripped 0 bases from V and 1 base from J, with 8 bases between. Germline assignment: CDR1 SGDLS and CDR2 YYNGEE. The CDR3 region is CASSVARGSYNEQFF. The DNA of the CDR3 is TGTGCCAGCAGCGTAGCTCGGGGTTCCTACAATGAGCAGTTCTTC.

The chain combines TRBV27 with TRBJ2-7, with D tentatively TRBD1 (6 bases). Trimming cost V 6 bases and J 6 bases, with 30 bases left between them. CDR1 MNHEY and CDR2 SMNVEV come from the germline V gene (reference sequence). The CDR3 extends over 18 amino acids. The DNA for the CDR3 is TGTGCCAGCAGCCCAGGGGCCACACGGCGAAGCCTACTGAGCGAGCAGTACTTC. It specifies CASSPGATRRSLLSEQYF.

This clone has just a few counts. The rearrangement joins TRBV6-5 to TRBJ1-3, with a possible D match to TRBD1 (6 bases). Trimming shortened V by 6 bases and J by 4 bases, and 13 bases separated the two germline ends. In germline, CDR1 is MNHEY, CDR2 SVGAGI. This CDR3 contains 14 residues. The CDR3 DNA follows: TGTGCCAGCAGACCCACAGGGTTAGGAAACACCATATATTTT. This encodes CASRPTGLGNTIYF.

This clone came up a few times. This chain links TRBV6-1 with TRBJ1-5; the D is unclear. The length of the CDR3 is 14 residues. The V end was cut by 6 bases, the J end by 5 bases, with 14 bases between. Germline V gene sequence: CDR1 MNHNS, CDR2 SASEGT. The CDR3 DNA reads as TGTGCCAGCAGCGAGGCAGCGATCTATCAGCCCCAGCATTTT. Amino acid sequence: CASSEAAIYQPQHF.

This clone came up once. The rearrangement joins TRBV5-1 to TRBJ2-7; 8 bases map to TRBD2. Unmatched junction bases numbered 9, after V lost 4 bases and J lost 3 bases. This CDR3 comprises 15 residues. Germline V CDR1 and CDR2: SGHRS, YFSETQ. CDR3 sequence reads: CASSPGGGERYEQYF. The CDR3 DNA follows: TGCGCCAGCAGCCCGGGAGGGGGGGAGCGCTACGAGCAGTACTTC.

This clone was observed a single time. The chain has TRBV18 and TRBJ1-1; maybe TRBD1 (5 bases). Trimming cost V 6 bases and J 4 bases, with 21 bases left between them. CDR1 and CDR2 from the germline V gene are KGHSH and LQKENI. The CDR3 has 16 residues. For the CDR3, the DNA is TGTGCCAGCTCCTCCGTCGGGGGACTTGATGGCACTGAAGCTTTCTTT. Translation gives CASSSVGGLDGTEAFF.

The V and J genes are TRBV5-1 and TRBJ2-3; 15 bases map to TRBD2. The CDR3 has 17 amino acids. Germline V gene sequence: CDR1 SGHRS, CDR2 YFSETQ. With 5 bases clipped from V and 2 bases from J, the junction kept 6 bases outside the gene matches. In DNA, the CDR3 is TGCGCCAGCAGTCGGACTAGCGGGGGGGCGGACACAGATACGCAGTATTTT. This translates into CASSRTSGGADTDTQYF.

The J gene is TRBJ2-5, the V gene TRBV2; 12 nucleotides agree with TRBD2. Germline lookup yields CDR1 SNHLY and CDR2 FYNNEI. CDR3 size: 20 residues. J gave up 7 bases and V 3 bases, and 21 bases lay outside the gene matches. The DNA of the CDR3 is TGTGCCAGCAGTGAGAGGCAACCCCCGGGACTAGCGGGCGGGGGGGGGACCCAGTACTTC. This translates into CASSERQPPGLAGGGGTQYF.

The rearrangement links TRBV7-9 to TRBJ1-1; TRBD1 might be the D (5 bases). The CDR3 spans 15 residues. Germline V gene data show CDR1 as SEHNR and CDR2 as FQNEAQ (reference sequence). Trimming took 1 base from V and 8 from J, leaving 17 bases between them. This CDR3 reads CASSLGRGEGREAFF. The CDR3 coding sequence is TGTGCCAGCAGCTTAGGGCGCGGGGAGGGGAGGGAAGCTTTCTTT. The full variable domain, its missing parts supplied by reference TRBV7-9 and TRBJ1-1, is DTGVSQNPRHKITKRGQNVTFRCDPISEHNRLYWYRQTLGQGPEFLTYFQNEAQLEKSRLLSDRFSAERPKGSFSTLEIQRTEQGDSAMYLCASSLGRGEGREAFFGQGTRLTVV.

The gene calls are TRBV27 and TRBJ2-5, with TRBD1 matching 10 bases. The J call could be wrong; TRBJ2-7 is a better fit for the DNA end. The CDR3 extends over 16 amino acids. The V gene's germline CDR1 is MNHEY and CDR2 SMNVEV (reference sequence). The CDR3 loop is CASSSRRDRGSYEQYF. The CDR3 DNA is TGTGCCAGCAGTTCTCGCCGGGACAGGGGTTCCTACGAGCAGTACTTC.

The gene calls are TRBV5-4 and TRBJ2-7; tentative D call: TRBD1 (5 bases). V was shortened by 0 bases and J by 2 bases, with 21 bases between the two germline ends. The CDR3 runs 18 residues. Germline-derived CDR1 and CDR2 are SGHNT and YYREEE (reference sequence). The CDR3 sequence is CASSLVSTAMTVTYEQYF. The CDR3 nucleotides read TGTGCCAGCAGCTTGGTGTCGACAGCGATGACGGTAACCTACGAGCAGTACTTC.

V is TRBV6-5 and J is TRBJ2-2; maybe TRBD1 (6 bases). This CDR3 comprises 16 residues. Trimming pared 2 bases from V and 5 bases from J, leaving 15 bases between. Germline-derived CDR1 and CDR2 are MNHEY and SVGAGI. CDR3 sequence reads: CASSYVGGRGTGELFF. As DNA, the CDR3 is TGTGCCAGCAGTTACGTTGGTGGTAGGGGGACCGGGGAGCTGTTTTTT.

Here the CDR3 DNA reads TGTGCCACCCGTCACACGGACGACGAGACCCAGTACTTC. This gives the protein CATRHTDDETQYF. The chain joins TRBV10-3 to TRBJ2-5; D is unclear. In germline, CDR1 is ENHRY, CDR2 SYGVKD. There are 13 residues in the CDR3. Trimming stripped 10 bases from V and 5 bases from J, with 17 bases between.

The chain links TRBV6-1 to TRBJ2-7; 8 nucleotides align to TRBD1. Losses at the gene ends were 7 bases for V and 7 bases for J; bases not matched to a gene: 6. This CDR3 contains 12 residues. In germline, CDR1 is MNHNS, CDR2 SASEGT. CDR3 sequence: CASIQGAGEQYF. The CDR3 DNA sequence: TGTGCCAGCATTCAGGGGGCGGGGGAGCAGTACTTC.

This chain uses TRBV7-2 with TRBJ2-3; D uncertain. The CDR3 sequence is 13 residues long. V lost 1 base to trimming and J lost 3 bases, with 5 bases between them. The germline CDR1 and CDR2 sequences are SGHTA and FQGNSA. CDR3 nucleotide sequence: TGTGCCAGCAGCTTAGATCAAACAGATACGCAGTATTTT. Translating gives CASSLDQTDTQYF.

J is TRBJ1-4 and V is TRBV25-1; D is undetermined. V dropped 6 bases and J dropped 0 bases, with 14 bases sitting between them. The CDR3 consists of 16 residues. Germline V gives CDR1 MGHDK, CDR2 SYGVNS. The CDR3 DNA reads TGTGCCAGCAGCGGTCAGAACATTGCAACTAATGAAAAACTGTTTTTT. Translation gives CASSGQNIATNEKLFF.

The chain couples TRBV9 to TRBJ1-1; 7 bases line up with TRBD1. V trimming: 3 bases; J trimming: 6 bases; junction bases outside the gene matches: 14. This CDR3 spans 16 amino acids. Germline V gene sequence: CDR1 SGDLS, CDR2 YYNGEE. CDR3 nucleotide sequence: TGTGCCAGCAGCGGTCCGGGACAGAATAAGGGGGCTGAAGCTTTCTTT. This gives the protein CASSGPGQNKGAEAFF.

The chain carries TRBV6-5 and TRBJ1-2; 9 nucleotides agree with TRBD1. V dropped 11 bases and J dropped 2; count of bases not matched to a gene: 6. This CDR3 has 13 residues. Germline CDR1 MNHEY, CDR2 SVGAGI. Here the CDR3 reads CAVRDRVNYGYTF. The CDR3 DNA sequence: TGTGCCGTCCGGGACAGGGTAAACTATGGCTACACCTTC.

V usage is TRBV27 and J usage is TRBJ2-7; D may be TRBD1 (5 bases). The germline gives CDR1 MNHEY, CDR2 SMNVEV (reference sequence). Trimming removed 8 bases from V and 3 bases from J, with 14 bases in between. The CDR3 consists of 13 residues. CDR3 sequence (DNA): TGTGCCAGCGGACGGATTAGGGGCTACGAGCAGTACTTC. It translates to CASGRIRGYEQYF.